The rows below give T cell receptor beta chains drawn from one sample of a study of T cell responses to AZD1222 COVID-19 vaccine. Assay: immunoSEQ multiplex PCR; the TCRdb copy retains only in-frame clones and omits some. The sample has some 150,000 clones, roughly 94% seen once. Sequencing was performed on peripheral blood, taken on day 0 of AZD1222 vaccination. These receptors came from an adult in good health. Each CDR3 is given without its conserved first and last residue.

j_call: TRBJ2-5; v_call: TRBV5-1; cdr3_aa: ASMTSGGRRETQY
j_call: TRBJ2-5; v_call: TRBV27; cdr3_aa: ASSSPGTRQETQY
j_call: TRBJ1-2; v_call: TRBV5-1; cdr3_aa: ASSPGTDPLVLYGYT
j_call: TRBJ2-4; v_call: TRBV6-5; cdr3_aa: ASRSTGLMINIQY
j_call: TRBJ2-2; v_call: TRBV6-5; cdr3_aa: ASSQSTENTGELF
j_call: TRBJ1-2; v_call: TRBV5-4; cdr3_aa: ASSLFAANYGYT
j_call: TRBJ1-1; v_call: TRBV5-5; cdr3_aa: ASSRRTGSEITEAF
j_call: TRBJ2-5; v_call: TRBV19; cdr3_aa: ASRKGVETQY
j_call: TRBJ1-1; v_call: TRBV5-4; cdr3_aa: ASSLWGGNTEAF
j_call: TRBJ1-1; v_call: TRBV11-1; cdr3_aa: ASSKFLLRATEAF
j_call: TRBJ1-6; v_call: TRBV6-5; cdr3_aa: ASGLRGTGVPPLH
j_call: TRBJ2-5; v_call: TRBV5-6; cdr3_aa: ASSLTQLQETQY
j_call: TRBJ1-1; v_call: TRBV10-3; cdr3_aa: AISEGGNTEAF
j_call: TRBJ1-5; v_call: TRBV27; cdr3_aa: ASSSIQGAGGQPQH
j_call: TRBJ2-1; v_call: TRBV18; cdr3_aa: ASSPPGLDLYNEQF
j_call: TRBJ1-6; v_call: TRBV27; cdr3_aa: ASTPQGDSNSPLH
j_call: TRBJ1-3; v_call: TRBV4-1; cdr3_aa: ASSQVAGAAGNTIY
j_call: TRBJ2-1; v_call: TRBV6-2/TRBV6-3; cdr3_aa: ASSYSAVGPYNEQF
j_call: TRBJ2-3; v_call: TRBV9; cdr3_aa: ASSLRTKTDTQY
j_call: TRBJ2-2; v_call: TRBV28; cdr3_aa: ASSLLGTANTGELF
j_call: TRBJ1-1; v_call: TRBV7-9; cdr3_aa: ASSPRIGQGNTEAF
j_call: TRBJ1-6; v_call: TRBV25-1; cdr3_aa: ASSEYTSWSPLH
j_call: TRBJ2-3; v_call: TRBV12-5; cdr3_aa: ASGLVLGGIRDTQY
j_call: TRBJ1-6; v_call: TRBV2; cdr3_aa: ASSDWTGMENSPLH
j_call: TRBJ1-6; v_call: TRBV5-1; cdr3_aa: ASSQSGSPLH
j_call: TRBJ2-1; v_call: TRBV19; cdr3_aa: ASSIGLASSYNEQF
j_call: TRBJ2-1; v_call: TRBV27; cdr3_aa: ASRLAGNYNEQF
j_call: TRBJ1-1; v_call: TRBV12-5; cdr3_aa: ASVHTEAF
j_call: TRBJ2-3; v_call: TRBV5-4; cdr3_aa: ASSETGGKDTQY
j_call: TRBJ1-2; v_call: TRBV6-6; cdr3_aa: ASSDKHVYYGYT
j_call: TRBJ2-2; v_call: TRBV7-3; cdr3_aa: ASSLSGTGELF
j_call: TRBJ2-3; v_call: TRBV2; cdr3_aa: ATLTGSGDTQY
j_call: TRBJ1-4; v_call: TRBV12-3/TRBV12-4; cdr3_aa: ASSRAYEKLF
j_call: TRBJ1-5; v_call: TRBV2; cdr3_aa: ASSTTGGFNQPQH
j_call: TRBJ1-3; v_call: TRBV19; cdr3_aa: ATRARAGNTIY
j_call: TRBJ1-2; v_call: TRBV28; cdr3_aa: ASHRRFSEHYGYT
j_call: TRBJ1-1; v_call: TRBV11-2; cdr3_aa: ASSLELYTEAF
j_call: TRBJ2-1; v_call: TRBV4-1; cdr3_aa: ASSPGQGPNEQF
j_call: TRBJ2-1; v_call: TRBV5-1; cdr3_aa: ASSLPSHNEQF
j_call: TRBJ1-2; v_call: TRBV5-4; cdr3_aa: ASSLVQGVYGYT
j_call: TRBJ1-2; v_call: TRBV19; cdr3_aa: ASSIRDTTNYGYT
j_call: TRBJ1-2; v_call: TRBV5-1; cdr3_aa: ASSLGAGSGLSYGYT
j_call: TRBJ1-1; v_call: TRBV2; cdr3_aa: ASSPQGVGTEAF